The clone carrying this T cell receptor beta chain is categorized as medium-sized. These data come from a study of graft-versus-host responses after intestinal transplantation. Study in general: Multivisceral, liver-intestinal, or isolated intestinal transplants were given to recipients. Whole-study results and caveats: The presence of high graft-versus-host to host-versus-graft clonal ratios in allografts characterized patients with graft-donor T cell macrochimerism.

V gave up 8 bases and J gave up 2 bases, with 6 bases separating them. CDR3 length equals 12 residues. The germline V gene has CDR1 MGHRA and CDR2 YSYEKL. The table came from immunoSEQ multiplex PCR; TCRdb's copy has only in-frame clones and leaves some out. The table records 11,000 to 15,000 clones, less than 45% of them present only once. Responders (approximately 200,000, CFSE-labeled) met approximately 200,000 stimulators that were irradiated and violet-dye-labeled. Sorting of proliferating CFSE-low CD3+CD4+ and CD3+CD8+ responders took place after the reaction. The chain couples TRBV4-1 to TRBJ2-2; D might be TRBD2 (5 bases). The sequencing here drew on alloreactive CD8+ T cells from a mixed lymphocyte reaction culture, taken before intestinal transplant. Subset given: CFSE-low proliferating T cells sorted from roughly six-day pre-transplant mixed lymphocyte reaction (GvH or HvG direction). This clonotype originated in a human patient who received an intestinal transplant. The CDR3 here is CASRENTGELFF. CDR3 nucleotides: TGCGCCAGCCGGGAAAACACCGGGGAGCTGTTTTTT.